This entry concerns a single T cell receptor (beta chain). The junction had 1 base not matched to a gene; V was cut back by 9 bases and J by 4 bases. Germline values: CDR1 ENHRY, CDR2 SYGVKD. The CDR3 consists of 13 residues. The sample originates from a study of Tregs in tolerant kidney transplant recipients. Sequencing used immunoSEQ multiplex PCR; TCRdb keeps in-frame clones, though not all of them. Here the sample spans more than 60,000 clones, 98% being singletons. This sequence was found in a human donor who received a combined kidney and bone marrow transplant. Sequenced here: CD4+ T cells from blood, sampled before the transplant. The rearrangement uses TRBV10-3 and TRBJ2-2; 11 bases are shared with TRBD2. The CDR3 bases are TGTGCCATGGGGACTAGCGGCACCGGGGAGCTGTTTTTT. Translation: CAMGTSGTGELFF.